The 18 T cell receptor beta chains listed next were all sequenced from one sample in a study of blood T cells in healthy people across ages. Using a J-beta primer mix together with a sample-barcoded 5' primer, a second PCR was run for roughly 7 to 11 cycles. TCRdb recomputed calls from the 5' RACE reads with MiXCR, one row per CDR3 protein. The sample has some 1.4 million distinct CDR3 sequences, roughly 40% seen once. Sample: blood. The receptors were gathered from a woman younger than 30 in good health.

J is TRBJ2-4 and V is TRBV11-2; 11 bases align to TRBD2. Germline loops: CDR1 SGHAT, CDR2 FQNNGV. The CDR3 loop spans 18 amino acids. J gave up 5 bases and V 1 base, and 10 bases lay outside the gene matches. The CDR3 loop reads CASSLALTVAGGQNIQYF. The CDR3 nucleotides read TGTGCCAGCAGCTTAGCCCTAACCGTAGCGGGAGGGCAAAACATTCAGTACTTC.

This clonotype was picked up a small number of times. The J gene is TRBJ2-5, the V gene TRBV7-2, with 9 bases that match TRBD2. This CDR3 is 18 amino acids long. The trim removed 5 bases at V and 2 bases at J, leaving 15 bases unmatched. The V gene's germline CDR1 is SGHTA and CDR2 FQGNSA. CDR3 residues: CASSPTGLAGVLQETQYF. CDR3 in DNA: TGTGCCAGCAGCCCAACGGGATTAGCGGGGGTATTACAAGAGACCCAGTACTTC.

This clonotype was recorded a few times. The rearrangement joins TRBV19 to TRBJ2-6, with 10 bases identical to TRBD2. Germline values: CDR1 LNHDA, CDR2 SQIVND (reference sequence). The CDR3 is 16 residues long. J gave up 1 base and V 4 bases, and 1 base lay outside the gene matches. CDR3 DNA sequence: TGTGCCAGTAGTACTAGCGGGAGATCTGGGGCCAACGTCCTGACTTTC. The encoded protein is CASSTSGRSGANVLTF.

The rearrangement joins TRBV25-1 to TRBJ1-2, with D hard to call. CDR3 length equals 13 residues. The germline V gene has CDR1 MGHDK and CDR2 SYGVNS. The germline V and J ends were trimmed by 1 base and 3 bases, with 6 bases remaining between them. Here the CDR3 DNA reads TGTGCCAGCAGTGAATTAGCGGACTATGGCTACACCTTC. The encoded protein is CASSELADYGYTF.

V and J are TRBV5-6 and TRBJ2-3; TRBD2 aligns across 7 bases. V lost 4 bases and J lost 8; bases outside the gene matches: 1. The germline gives CDR1 SGHDT, CDR2 YYEEEE. This CDR3 has 11 residues. The CDR3 sequence: CASSGRGTQYF. The CDR3, as DNA: TGTGCCAGCAGCGGGAGGGGTACGCAGTATTTT.

The rearrangement links TRBV6-2 or TRBV6-3 to TRBJ2-7; 15 bases map to TRBD2. The germline gives CDR1 MNHEY, CDR2 SVGEGT. V was clipped by 5 bases and J by 6 bases; unmatched bases: 5. This CDR3 contains 15 residues. CDR3 nucleotide sequence: TGTGCCAGCAGTCAACGGACTAGCGGGGGGGTCGAGCAGTACTTC. Residues: CASSQRTSGGVEQYF.

Comments on this clonotype: The junction and the germline gene differ at one end; a read error may be behind it. The rearrangement joins TRBV10-1 to TRBJ2-7; 13 nucleotides align to TRBD2. The end of the DNA is better explained by TRBJ2-5, so the J call may be wrong. This CDR3 region has 16 residues. Germline CDR1 reads WNHNN; CDR2 reads SYGVQD (reference sequence). DNA for the CDR3: TGCGCCAGCAGCCCAGGGACTAGCGGGGCCCAAGGGACCCAGTACTTC. It translates to CASSPGTSGAQGTQYF.

This clonotype was counted between two and nine times. The rearrangement links TRBV5-1 to TRBJ2-5, with D perhaps TRBD2 (7 bases). Germline V gene sequence: CDR1 SGHRS, CDR2 YFSETQ. The V and J ends lost 2 bases and 0 bases respectively, with 17 bases between them. This CDR3 region has 17 residues. The CDR3 loop reads CASSFPTGRANQETQYF. CDR3 DNA sequence: TGCGCCAGCAGCTTTCCTACAGGGAGGGCCAACCAAGAGACCCAGTACTTC.

This clonotype was observed a handful of times. The gene calls are TRBV6-2 or TRBV6-3 and TRBJ2-1, with 7 bases that match TRBD2. Germline CDR1 and CDR2: MNHEY and SVGEGT. The CDR3 loop spans 13 amino acids. The trim removed 8 bases at V and 2 bases at J, leaving 3 bases unmatched. The CDR3 is CASERGPYNEQFF. In nucleotides, the CDR3 is TGTGCCAGCGAGCGGGGACCCTACAATGAGCAGTTCTTC.

The rearrangement links TRBV3-1 to TRBJ2-5; D could derive from TRBD1 or TRBD2 (5 bases each). This CDR3 has 16 amino acids. Germline-derived CDR1 and CDR2 are LGHDT and YNNKEL (reference sequence). Trimming removed 8 bases from V and 5 bases from J, with 24 bases in between. The CDR3 region has the DNA TGTGCCAGCGGAAAAGACAGTATCCTTCGGAGGGAGACCCAGTACTTC. Amino acid sequence: CASGKDSILRRETQYF.

In this sample, this clonotype turned up a few times. V and J are TRBV5-1 and TRBJ2-1; TRBD2 agrees at 7 bases. Germline V gene data show CDR1 as SGHRS and CDR2 as YFSETQ. CDR3 length equals 15 residues. J gave up 2 bases and V 3 bases, and 5 bases lay outside the gene matches. Here the CDR3 DNA reads TGCGCCAGCAGCTCAAGCGGGGTCACCTACAATGAGCAGTTCTTC. This gives the protein CASSSSGVTYNEQFF.

This clonotype has only a few counts. The chain links TRBV12-3 or TRBV12-4 to TRBJ2-4; no reliable D call. The V end lost 7 bases, the J end lost 13 bases, and 17 bases lay between the germline ends. This CDR3 comprises 12 residues. CDR3 DNA sequence: TGTGCCAGCAACAGACCCGGAGATGAGCAGTACTTC. It is translated as CASNRPGDEQYF.

V usage is TRBV9 and J usage is TRBJ2-7; D gene ambiguous. The J call may be faulty, since TRBJ2-4 better matches the DNA end. The CDR3 covers 15 residues. Germline lookup yields CDR1 SGDLS and CDR2 YYNGEE. CDR3 sequence reads: CASSPHSSLRDIQYF. CDR3 bases: TGTGCCAGCAGCCCACACTCTTCTCTTAGGGACATTCAGTACTTC.

The chain employs TRBV27 and TRBJ1-4; TRBD1 matches 10 bases. CDR1 and CDR2 (germline): MNHEY, SMNVEV (reference sequence). The CDR3 is 15 amino acids. V trimming: 2 bases; J trimming: 8 bases; junction bases outside the gene matches: 5. The CDR3 is CASSLNRDRGEKLFF. The DNA for the CDR3 is TGTGCCAGCAGTTTAAACCGGGACAGGGGCGAAAAACTGTTTTTT. Variable domain in full (rest from reference TRBV27 and TRBJ1-4): EAQVTQNPRYLITVTGKKLTVTCSQNMNHEYMSWYRQDPGLGLRQIYYSMNVEVTDKGDVPEGYKVSRKEKRNFPLILESPSPNQTSLYFCASSLNRDRGEKLFFGSGTQLSVL.

The chain recombines TRBV4-1 with TRBJ2-1; the match to TRBD2 covers 10 bases. The trim removed 6 bases at V and 8 bases at J, leaving 10 bases unmatched. Germline-derived CDR1 and CDR2 are MGHRA and YSYEKL. This CDR3 is built from 15 residues. The CDR3 here is CASRALAGEFDEQFF. Here the CDR3 DNA reads TGCGCCAGCAGGGCCCTAGCGGGAGAATTTGATGAGCAGTTCTTC.

This chain uses TRBV25-1 with TRBJ1-2; tentatively, D is TRBD1 (6 bases). Trimming pared 2 bases from V and 4 bases from J, leaving 11 bases between. The CDR3 has 14 amino acids. Germline CDR1 is MGHDK and CDR2 is SYGVNS. The CDR3 loop reads CASSEDAGAYGYTF. Here the CDR3 DNA reads TGTGCCAGCAGTGAAGATGCAGGGGCCTATGGCTACACCTTC.

This clonotype has only a few counts. The chain links TRBV4-1 to TRBJ2-1; D is undetermined. The ends were cut back, 4 bases at V and 10 bases at J, with 14 bases in the middle. The CDR3 extends over 13 amino acids. Germline loops: CDR1 MGHRA, CDR2 YSYEKL. The CDR3 reads CASSPRATLEQFF. In nucleotides, the CDR3 is TGCGCCAGCAGCCCCCGGGCCACTCTAGAGCAGTTCTTC.

V and J are TRBV6-6 and TRBJ1-5; the D is unclear. V was pared by 2 bases and J by 0 bases, with 8 bases between. CDR1 and CDR2 from the germline V gene are MNHNY and SVGAGI (reference sequence). The CDR3 covers 15 residues. The CDR3 loop is CASSYKGDSNQPQHF. CDR3 coding DNA: TGTGCCAGCAGTTACAAGGGAGATAGCAATCAGCCCCAGCATTTT.